The next 22 T cell receptor beta chains were all read from a single sample in a study of a mutant IDH1 vaccine in newly diagnosed glioma. The time point is: baseline, week 1 (first vaccination visit). Treatment denoted: pre-vaccination baseline after standard-of-care therapy. Repertoires were generated with immunoSEQ multiplex PCR, while TCRdb's copy carries only in-frame clones and drops some. The table has approximately 100,000 clones, 70% to 90% seen once; the top ten hold less than 0.65%. Material: PBMCs, obtained from a glioma patient treated with radiotherapy, temozolomide or both. These receptors all come from a woman aged 50 to 65 with glioma.

This clone was counted a single time. The V call is TRBV7-9, the J call TRBJ2-7, with D possibly being TRBD1 or TRBD2 (5 bases each). Trimming left V 0 bases short and J 13 bases short, with 19 bases between. CDR1 and CDR2 from the germline V gene are SEHNR and FQNEAQ (reference sequence). The CDR3 sequence is 14 residues long. The DNA for the CDR3 is TGTGCCAGCAGCTTAGCCCGACCCGGGACCCCAATCTACTTC. Translating gives CASSLARPGTPIYF.

This sequence joins TRBV27 and TRBJ2-5; D possibly uses TRBD1 or TRBD2 (5 bases each). V lost 6 bases, J lost 4 bases, and 15 bases lay in between. CDR1 is MNHEY and CDR2 is SMNVEV in the germline V gene (reference sequence). This CDR3 contains 14 residues. CDR3 coding DNA: TGTGCCAGCAGCTCGGGACGGATGGGAGAGACCCAGTACTTC. It is translated as CASSSGRMGETQYF.

The J gene is TRBJ2-7, the V gene TRBV10-2, with D maybe TRBD1 (6 bases). V shed 0 bases and J shed 3 bases, with 9 bases lying between them. Germline V gives CDR1 WSHSY, CDR2 SAAADI. The CDR3 runs to 14 residues. Here the CDR3 reads CASSESGTHYEQYF. Here the CDR3 DNA reads TGCGCCAGCAGTGAGTCCGGGACACACTACGAGCAGTACTTC.

The V call is TRBV19, the J call TRBJ1-5; no clear D gene. V shed 2 bases and J shed 3 bases, with 11 bases lying between them. The germline V gene encodes CDR1 LNHDA and CDR2 SQIVND (reference sequence). The CDR3 length is 15 residues. CDR3 in amino acids: CASSIRGTDNQPQHF. CDR3 DNA: TGTGCCAGTAGTATACGGGGAACGGACAATCAGCCCCAGCATTTT.

This clone was seen only once. The chain is built from TRBV5-1 and TRBJ1-2; 8 nucleotides align to TRBD1. Germline CDR1 SGHRS, CDR2 YFSETQ. This CDR3 is 13 amino acids long. The V and J ends lost 4 bases and 3 bases, in that order; junction bases with no gene match: 2. CDR3 DNA sequence: TGCGCCAGCAGCCCGGACAGGGACTATGGCTACACCTTC. It codes for CASSPDRDYGYTF. Variable domain in full (rest from reference TRBV5-1 and TRBJ1-2): KAGVTQTPRYLIKTRGQQVTLSCSPISGHRSVSWYQQTPGQGLQFLFEYFSETQRNKGNFPGRFSGRQFSNSRSEMNVSTLELGDSALYLCASSPDRDYGYTFGSGTRLTVV.

CDR3 residues: CAISDKDRNTGELFF. CDR3 sequence (DNA): TGTGCCATCAGTGACAAAGACAGAAACACCGGGGAGCTGTTTTTT. The rearrangement links TRBV10-3 to TRBJ2-2; D is possibly TRBD1 (5 bases). The CDR3 covers 15 residues. Trimming left V 3 bases short and J 2 bases short, with 10 bases between. The germline CDR1 and CDR2 sequences are ENHRY and SYGVKD.

The chain couples TRBV9 to TRBJ2-1; 14 bases line up with TRBD2. CDR3 length: 17 residues. CDR1 and CDR2 from the germline V gene are SGDLS and YYNGEE. Trimming cost V 0 bases and J 4 bases; bases outside gene matches: 3. CDR3 nucleotides: TGTGCCAGCAGCGTAGATCGACTAGCGGGAGGGTACAATGAGCAGTTCTTC. Residues: CASSVDRLAGGYNEQFF.

This clone was counted a few times. V and J are TRBV28 and TRBJ1-1, with D possibly matching TRBD1 (5 bases). V was shortened by 6 bases and J by 6 bases, with 17 bases between the two germline ends. Germline V gene data show CDR1 as MDHEN and CDR2 as SYDVKM. CDR3 length: 14 amino acids. The CDR3 loop is CASRVGHLGAEAFF. The CDR3 DNA is TGTGCCAGCAGGGTCGGACACCTTGGGGCTGAAGCTTTCTTT. The variable domain in full, with the rest retrieved from reference TRBV28 and TRBJ1-1, is DVKVTQSSRYLVKRTGEKVFLECVQDMDHENMFWYRQDPGLGLRLIYFSYDVKMKEKGDIPEGYSVSREKKERFSLILESASTNQTSMYLCASRVGHLGAEAFFGQGTRLTVV.

The chain has TRBV29-1 and TRBJ2-7; 9 bases line up with TRBD2. Germline V CDR1 and CDR2: SQVTM, ANQGSEA. The CDR3 has 13 amino acids. CDR3 region: CSCRAGGPGEQYF. In DNA form, the CDR3 reads TGCAGTTGCCGGGCGGGAGGGCCGGGGGAGCAGTACTTC.

With regard to this clone: The germline gene is not matched at one end of the junction; a read error may be the cause. The chain recombines TRBV29-1 with TRBJ2-7; TRBD1 is a possible D gene (5 bases). The CDR3 is 12 residues long. The germline V gene encodes CDR1 SQVTM and CDR2 ANQGSEA. The CDR3 loop is CSIEGRDYEQYF. DNA for the CDR3: TGCAGCATTGAAGGCAGGGACTACGAGCAGTACTTC.

The chain recombines TRBV10-3 with TRBJ1-2; D gene unclear. V lost 0 bases and J 3 bases, leaving 5 bases between the germline ends. CDR1 and CDR2 (germline): ENHRY, SYGVKD. The CDR3 length is 13 residues. In DNA, the CDR3 is TGTGCCATCAGTGAGTCAGAGTACTATGGCTACACCTTC. Its translation: CAISESEYYGYTF.

V is TRBV6-1 and J is TRBJ2-7, with D perhaps matching TRBD1 (7 bases). V was clipped by 7 bases and J by 4 bases, with 20 bases between them. CDR3 length equals 15 residues. Germline lookup yields CDR1 MNHNS and CDR2 SASEGT. This CDR3 is CASTRGGLAHYEQYF. DNA for the CDR3: TGTGCCAGCACCCGAGGGGGCCTAGCGCATTACGAGCAGTACTTC.

The chain has TRBV6-1 and TRBJ2-1, with 9 bases that match TRBD1. The germline gives CDR1 MNHNS, CDR2 SASEGT. V shed 6 bases and J 8 bases; nucleotides not matched to a gene: 8. The length of the CDR3 is 14 residues. CDR3 amino acids: CASSPDRGRYEQFF. The CDR3 DNA reads TGTGCCAGCAGCCCGGACAGGGGTCGTTATGAGCAGTTCTTC.

This clone was seen only a few times. The gene calls are TRBV19 and TRBJ1-1; no clear D. Germline V gives CDR1 LNHDA, CDR2 SQIVND (reference sequence). This CDR3 is built from 12 residues. Trimming took off 6 bases at V and 1 base at J, with 6 bases between the two ends. The CDR3 nucleotides are TGTGCCAGTAGGCGGGAGAACACTGAAGCTTTCTTT. Its translation is CASRRENTEAFF.

CDR3 nucleotide sequence: TGTGCCAGTCCTAGCGGGAGGGCAGAGACCCAGTACTTC. Protein sequence: CASPSGRAETQYF. The rearrangement joins TRBV6-5 to TRBJ2-5, with 12 bases that match TRBD2. V was pared by 9 bases and J by 4 bases, with 3 bases of the junction left unmatched. There are 13 residues in the CDR3. From germline, CDR1 is MNHEY and CDR2 SVGAGI.

This chain links TRBV21-1 with TRBJ1-2; the table's D call, TRBD1, has no DNA check behind it. TRBV21-1 is described as a pseudogene. This CDR3 has 19 residues. CDR3 region: CASSKGSPAPRQGAWGYTF. The CDR3 DNA reads as TGTGCCAGCAGCAAAGGGTCTCCAGCCCCGAGACAGGGGGCGTGGGGCTACACCTTC.

The rearrangement links TRBV12-5 to TRBJ1-5; 9 bases align to TRBD1. Germline lookup yields CDR1 LGHNT and CDR2 FRNRAP. After removal of 1 base from V and 2 bases from J, the junction contained 0 bases not matched to a gene. The CDR3 is 15 residues long. The chain's CDR3 is CASGLGQGGNQPQHF. CDR3 coding DNA: TGTGCTAGTGGTTTGGGACAGGGGGGCAATCAGCCCCAGCATTTT.

V is TRBV7-8 and J is TRBJ2-1; 12 bases match TRBD2. Germline-derived CDR1 and CDR2 are SGHVS and FQNEAQ. The CDR3 is 16 amino acids. V was clipped by 4 bases and J by 5 bases; unmatched bases: 6. CDR3 residues: CASSWPGLAGHNEQFF. The CDR3 DNA reads TGTGCCAGCAGCTGGCCGGGACTAGCGGGCCACAATGAGCAGTTCTTC. Combining the CDR3 with reference TRBV7-8 and TRBJ2-1 gives the whole variable domain GAGVSQSPRYKVAKRGQDVALRCDPISGHVSLFWYQQALGQGPEFLTYFQNEAQLDKSGLPSDRFFAERPEGSVSTLKIQRTQQEDSAVYLCASSWPGLAGHNEQFFGPGTRLTVL.

The rearrangement links TRBV25-1 to TRBJ2-3; D may be TRBD1 or TRBD2 (5 bases each). In germline, CDR1 is MGHDK, CDR2 SYGVNS. Between the trimmed V and J ends, which lost 5 bases and 4 bases, there was a span of 10 bases. CDR3 length: 13 residues. CDR3 bases: TGTGCCAGCAGTCGGGGCGGCGCAGATACGCAGTATTTT. Amino acid sequence: CASSRGGADTQYF.

This chain connects TRBV28 to TRBJ1-1; D may be TRBD1 (5 bases). Germline CDR1 and CDR2: MDHEN and SYDVKM. With 7 bases removed from V and 4 bases from J, the gap between germline ends came to 25 bases. This CDR3 has 17 residues. The CDR3 spells CASNNNWGELGGTEAFF. The CDR3 region has the DNA TGTGCCAGCAACAATAATTGGGGCGAACTGGGGGGCACTGAAGCTTTCTTT.

This clone came up a few times. The chain uses TRBV6-1 and TRBJ2-1; 13 bases line up with TRBD2. After removal of 6 bases from V and 6 bases from J, the junction contained 2 bases not matched to a gene. Germline V CDR1 and CDR2: MNHNS, SASEGT. The CDR3 is made up of 14 amino acids. In DNA form, the CDR3 reads TGTGCCAGCAGAGGACTAGCGGGAGCCAATGAGCAGTTCTTC. The encoded protein is CASRGLAGANEQFF.

The chain carries TRBV5-1 and TRBJ2-7; 11 nucleotides match TRBD2. The germline V gene encodes CDR1 SGHRS and CDR2 YFSETQ. The CDR3 spans 14 residues. V lost 2 bases and J lost 7; bases outside the gene matches: 5. DNA of the CDR3: TGCGCCAGCAGCTTTAGCGGGAGGGCCGGGGAGCAGTACTTC. Protein product: CASSFSGRAGEQYF.